This entry lists 31 T cell receptor beta chains sequenced from one sample in a study of graft-versus-host responses after intestinal transplantation. No cognate antigen is known for these TCRs. Repertoires were generated with immunoSEQ multiplex PCR, while TCRdb's copy carries only in-frame clones and drops some. The sample lists tens of thousands of clones, approximately 84% occurring once. This sample comprised unstimulated CD4+ T cells sorted from spleen or lymph node cells, obtained before transplant. Receptors originate from a human donor who was the organ donor for an intestinal transplant.

In its sample, this clone was seen once. The gene calls are TRBV19 and TRBJ1-2; 11 bases agree with TRBD1. Germline values: CDR1 LNHDA, CDR2 SQIVND (reference sequence). V lost 4 bases, J lost 3 bases, and 10 bases stayed unmatched. The CDR3 loop spans 17 amino acids. CDR3 DNA: TGTGCCAGTAGTAGGAGGACAGGGGGCAATTTGGACTATGGCTACACCTTC. Protein: CASSRRTGGNLDYGYTF.

The chain links TRBV11-3 to TRBJ2-2; 7 bases are shared with TRBD1. From germline, CDR1 is SGHNT and CDR2 YENEEA. V was clipped by 5 bases and J by 4 bases; unmatched bases: 4. The CDR3 length is 14 residues. The CDR3 region has the DNA TGTGCCAGCAGCACGAGGGGGCTCACCGGGGAGCTGTTTTTT. This gives the protein CASSTRGLTGELFF.

This clone was found once. The CDR3 DNA reads TGTGCCAGCAGCCGGAAAAGTACGGGACTAGGCACAGATACGCAGTATTTT. Translation: CASSRKSTGLGTDTQYF. The V call is TRBV7-2, the J call TRBJ2-3, with TRBD2 identical over 8 bases. CDR1 and CDR2 from the germline V gene are SGHTA and FQGNSA. V shed 5 bases and J 1 base; nucleotides not matched to a gene: 11. This CDR3 contains 17 residues.

J is TRBJ1-3 and V is TRBV6-5; D remains unclear. The CDR3 is 14 amino acids. The V gene lost 4 bases and the J gene lost 0 bases, with 7 bases spanning the gap. Germline CDR1 and CDR2: MNHEY and SVGAGI. CDR3 sequence: CASSLEHSGNTIYF. CDR3 coding DNA: TGTGCCAGCAGTTTAGAACACTCTGGAAACACCATATATTTT.

V and J are TRBV4-2 and TRBJ1-1; perhaps TRBD1 as D (6 bases). Per the germline V gene, CDR1 is LGHNA and CDR2 is YNFKEQ. Trimming took off 1 base at V and 5 bases at J, with 14 bases between the two ends. The CDR3 covers 15 residues. The CDR3 reads CASSQAGNRVTEAFF. The CDR3 nucleotides read TGTGCCAGCAGCCAAGCAGGGAACAGGGTAACTGAAGCTTTCTTT.

This chain uses TRBV7-9 with TRBJ2-3; D ambiguous. Trimming shortened V by 1 base and J by 5 bases, and 4 bases separated the two germline ends. This CDR3 comprises 12 residues. Germline CDR1 is SEHNR and CDR2 is FQNEAQ (reference sequence). The CDR3 reads CASSLGVDTQYF. The DNA of the CDR3 is TGTGCCAGCAGCTTAGGAGTAGATACGCAGTATTTT.

The rearrangement uses TRBV15 and TRBJ1-2, with D perhaps TRBD1 (5 bases). Trimming cost V 0 bases and J 7 bases, with 15 bases left between them. In germline, CDR1 is LNHNV, CDR2 YYDKDF (reference sequence). CDR3 length equals 15 residues. The CDR3 protein is CATSREGDGGAGYTF. In nucleotides, the CDR3 is TGTGCCACCAGCAGAGAGGGTGATGGGGGTGCTGGCTACACCTTC. Using reference TRBV15 and TRBJ1-2 for the parts outside the CDR3, the full variable domain is DAMVIQNPRYQVTQFGKPVTLSCSQTLNHNVMYWYQQKSSQAPKLLFHYYDKDFNNEADTPDNFQSRRPNTSFCFLDIRSPGLGDTAMYLCATSREGDGGAGYTFGSGTRLTVV.

The chain is built from TRBV9 and TRBJ2-3; unclear D gene. The germline V and J ends were trimmed by 3 bases and 3 bases, with 17 bases remaining between them. This CDR3 region has 16 residues. CDR1 SGDLS and CDR2 YYNGEE come from the germline V gene. The CDR3, as DNA: TGTGCCAGCAGCGGGGGTGGGGTGGCACGGACAGATACGCAGTATTTT. It specifies CASSGGGVARTDTQYF.

CDR3 in amino acids: CASSPPPGRRVDEQFF. The DNA of the CDR3 is TGTGCCAGCAGCCCACCCCCCGGACGGCGAGTCGATGAGCAGTTCTTC. The V call is TRBV14, the J call TRBJ2-1; the D is unclear. Between the trimmed V and J ends, which lost 4 bases and 8 bases, there was a span of 21 bases. Germline loops: CDR1 SGHDN, CDR2 FVKESK. The CDR3 length is 16 residues.

The rearrangement uses TRBV6-5 and TRBJ2-2, with a tentative D call TRBD1 (7 bases). CDR3 length: 14 amino acids. Looked up from germline, CDR1 is MNHEY and CDR2 is SVGAGI. V lost 6 bases and J 1 base, leaving 9 bases between the germline ends. Written as DNA, the CDR3 is TGTGCCAGCAGGCGGGACAGGAACACCGGGGAGCTGTTTTTT. Residues: CASRRDRNTGELFF.

The J gene is TRBJ2-7, the V gene TRBV28, with 10 bases matching TRBD2. With 7 bases clipped from V and 6 bases from J, the junction kept 9 bases outside the gene matches. The CDR3 is made up of 14 amino acids. The germline CDR1 and CDR2 sequences are MDHEN and SYDVKM. This CDR3 reads CASTYKTSGLEQYF. In DNA, the CDR3 is TGTGCCAGCACCTACAAGACTAGCGGGCTCGAGCAGTACTTC.

The chain has TRBV11-3 and TRBJ1-6; D call uncertain. CDR3 length equals 13 residues. With 1 base removed from V and 7 bases from J, the gap between germline ends came to 5 bases. In germline, CDR1 is SGHNT, CDR2 YENEEA. DNA for the CDR3: TGTGCCAGCAGCTTAGGGGGAAATTCACCCCTCCACTTT. Residues: CASSLGGNSPLHF.

CDR3 amino acids: CASGSAQNSGANVLTF. CDR3 sequence (DNA): TGTGCTAGTGGTTCGGCCCAGAACTCTGGGGCCAACGTCCTGACTTTC. The chain combines TRBV12-5 with TRBJ2-6; D unresolved. The length of the CDR3 is 16 residues. Between the trimmed V and J ends, which lost 4 bases and 0 bases, there was a span of 10 bases. Germline-derived CDR1 and CDR2 are LGHNT and FRNRAP. Variable domain in full (rest from reference TRBV12-5 and TRBJ2-6): DARVTQTPRHKVTEMGQEVTMRCQPILGHNTVFWYRQTMMQGLELLAYFRNRAPLDDSGMPKDRFSAEMPDATLATLKIQPSEPRDSAVYFCASGSAQNSGANVLTFGAGSRLTVL.

The chain combines TRBV23-1 with TRBJ2-7; D not certain. TRBV23-1 is recorded as an ORF, its role being uncertain. The CDR3 has 14 amino acids. Trimming pared 2 bases from V and 2 bases from J, leaving 10 bases between. Here the CDR3 DNA reads TGCGCCAGCAGTCAAGGAGTGACTCCCTACGAGCAGTACTTC. Its translation is CASSQGVTPYEQYF.

CDR3 nucleotides: TGTGCCAGCAGTTCTCAGGGGCTCACCTACGAGCAGTACTTC. Translation: CASSSQGLTYEQYF. The chain combines TRBV6-1 with TRBJ2-7; D perhaps matches TRBD1 (6 bases). The CDR3 loop spans 14 amino acids. Germline V lookup: CDR1 MNHNS, CDR2 SASEGT. Trimming removed 5 bases from V and 2 bases from J, with 13 bases in between.

The DNA of the CDR3 is TGCGCCAGCAGACAAGGACAGGGGGGGACTGAAGCTTTCTTT. Translated: CASRQGQGGTEAFF. This sequence joins TRBV5-1 and TRBJ1-1; 10 bases match TRBD1. CDR1 and CDR2 (germline): SGHRS, YFSETQ. Trimming cost V 5 bases and J 5 bases; bases outside gene matches: 6. The CDR3 has 14 amino acids. Full variable domain (remainder filled in from reference TRBV5-1 and TRBJ1-1): KAGVTQTPRYLIKTRGQQVTLSCSPISGHRSVSWYQQTPGQGLQFLFEYFSETQRNKGNFPGRFSGRQFSNSRSEMNVSTLELGDSALYLCASRQGQGGTEAFFGQGTRLTVV.

The chain employs TRBV11-3 and TRBJ2-7; TRBD2 matches at 14 bases. After removal of 4 bases from V and 7 bases from J, the junction contained 6 bases not matched to a gene. The length of the CDR3 is 15 residues. Germline CDR1 is SGHNT and CDR2 is YENEEA. CDR3 bases: TGTGCCAGCAGCTCTGGACTAGCGGGAGGCTGGGAGCAGTACTTC. Its translation: CASSSGLAGGWEQYF. The full variable domain, completed using reference TRBV11-3 and TRBJ2-7, is EAGVVQSPRYKIIEKKQPVAFWCNPISGHNTLYWYLQNLGQGPELLIRYENEEAVDDSQLPKDRFSAERLKGVDSTLKIQPAELGDSAVYLCASSSGLAGGWEQYFGPGTRLTVT.

This chain uses TRBV27 with TRBJ1-1; D is unresolved. V gave up 1 base and J gave up 2 bases, with 8 bases separating them. Germline-derived CDR1 and CDR2 are MNHEY and SMNVEV (reference sequence). The CDR3 covers 14 residues. The CDR3 loop reads CASSLLTANTEAFF. DNA for the CDR3: TGTGCCAGCAGTTTATTAACGGCAAACACTGAAGCTTTCTTT.

V usage is TRBV19 and J usage is TRBJ2-3, with D possibly matching TRBD2 (7 bases). Looked up from germline, CDR1 is LNHDA and CDR2 is SQIVND (reference sequence). The CDR3 runs 17 residues. The V end was cut by 3 bases, the J end by 3 bases, with 19 bases between. The CDR3 is CASSIGIKGRGTDTQYF. CDR3 in DNA: TGTGCCAGTAGTATCGGGATAAAGGGGAGGGGGACAGATACGCAGTATTTT.

The chain recombines TRBV6-1 with TRBJ2-3; D perhaps matches TRBD2 (5 bases). CDR3 length: 13 residues. V was pared by 7 bases and J by 5 bases, with 13 bases between. Per the germline V gene, CDR1 is MNHNS and CDR2 is SASEGT. The CDR3 here is CASIGGAGDTQYF. DNA for the CDR3: TGTGCCAGCATAGGAGGAGCTGGAGATACGCAGTATTTT.

The chain employs TRBV7-8 and TRBJ2-7; no firm D call. The CDR3 totals 17 residues. Germline CDR1 SGHVS, CDR2 FQNEAQ. Deletions cut 1 base from V and 1 base from J, with 17 bases between. CDR3 nucleotide sequence: TGTGCCAGCAGCTTAGACCGGCTTGGATCGCCGTCCTACGAGCAGTACTTC. Its translation: CASSLDRLGSPSYEQYF.

The chain is built from TRBV11-2 and TRBJ2-3; D perhaps matches TRBD2 (6 bases). V was pared by 5 bases and J by 5 bases, with 23 bases between. The CDR3 covers 17 residues. Per the germline V gene, CDR1 is SGHAT and CDR2 is FQNNGV. The CDR3 sequence: CASSPRTSGGWLDTQYF. CDR3 bases: TGTGCCAGCAGCCCGCGTACGTCAGGAGGGTGGCTAGATACGCAGTATTTT.

This CDR3 reads CASSFREGPKKTQYF. The CDR3 coding sequence is TGTGCCAGCAGTTTCCGGGAGGGCCCCAAGAAGACCCAGTACTTC. This rearrangement joins TRBV2 to TRBJ2-5; 8 positions match TRBD2. CDR1 and CDR2 from the germline V gene are SNHLY and FYNNEI. This CDR3 spans 15 amino acids. J gave up 6 bases and V 5 bases, and 11 bases lay outside the gene matches. The full variable domain, with the rest looked up from reference TRBV2 and TRBJ2-5, is EPEVTQTPSHQVTQMGQEVILRCVPISNHLYFYWYRQILGQKVEFLVSFYNNEISEKSEIFDDQFSVERPDGSNFTLKIRSTKLEDSAMYFCASSFREGPKKTQYFGPGTRLLVL.

With regard to this clone: The same CDR3 is also encoded by other DNA sequences in this sample. This sequence joins TRBV7-9 and TRBJ2-5; a weak D match, TRBD2 (5 bases). The germline V and J ends were trimmed by 1 base and 4 bases, with 16 bases remaining between them. The germline V gene encodes CDR1 SEHNR and CDR2 FQNEAQ (reference sequence). This CDR3 is 16 amino acids long. CDR3 in DNA: TGTGCCAGCAGCTTAGAGCTGTTGTTAGGAGGAGAGACCCAGTACTTC. This translates into CASSLELLLGGETQYF.

This clone was recorded a few times. This chain links TRBV5-1 with TRBJ2-1, with a tentative D call TRBD2 (6 bases). Germline CDR1 SGHRS, CDR2 YFSETQ. Trimming took 0 bases from V and 2 from J, leaving 12 bases between them. The CDR3 contains 16 residues. CDR3 residues: CASSLVAGTPYNEQFF. The CDR3 region has the DNA TGCGCCAGCAGCTTGGTCGCGGGGACCCCCTACAATGAGCAGTTCTTC.

Here the CDR3 reads CASSYTGPMNTGELFF. The DNA of the CDR3 is TGTGCCAGCAGTTATACCGGGCCTATGAACACCGGGGAGCTGTTTTTT. This chain connects TRBV27 to TRBJ2-2; D remains ambiguous. Trimming took 4 bases from V and 1 from J, leaving 13 bases between them. Germline CDR1 reads MNHEY; CDR2 reads SMNVEV (reference sequence). The CDR3 spans 16 residues.

This chain connects TRBV15 to TRBJ2-4; 9 bases match TRBD2. The CDR3 is 14 amino acids. CDR1 is LNHNV and CDR2 is YYDKDF in the germline V gene (reference sequence). Trimming removed 8 bases from V and 4 bases from J; junction bases left unmatched: 6. DNA of the CDR3: TGTGCCACCTTTAGCGGGAGAGATAAAAACATTCAGTACTTC. Encoded protein: CATFSGRDKNIQYF. The entire variable domain, with the rest obtained from reference TRBV15 and TRBJ2-4, is as follows: DAMVIQNPRYQVTQFGKPVTLSCSQTLNHNVMYWYQQKSSQAPKLLFHYYDKDFNNEADTPDNFQSRRPNTSFCFLDIRSPGLGDTAMYLCATFSGRDKNIQYFGAGTRLSVL.

The rearrangement links TRBV5-6 to TRBJ2-7; TRBD1 is a possible D gene (5 bases). The V end lost 0 bases, the J end lost 3 bases, and 7 bases lay between the germline ends. There are 13 residues in the CDR3. CDR1 and CDR2 (germline): SGHDT, YYEEEE. This chain's CDR3 is CASSLGGGYEQYF. CDR3 coding DNA: TGTGCCAGCAGCTTGGGGGGCGGCTACGAGCAGTACTTC.

In this sample, this clone turned up a few times. CDR3 sequence reads: CASSVTDTYNSPLHF. The CDR3 region has the DNA TGTGCCAGTAGTGTCACAGATACCTATAATTCACCCCTCCACTTT. V gene TRBV19 combines with J gene TRBJ1-6; D gene unclear. The CDR3 loop spans 15 amino acids. CDR1 is LNHDA, CDR2 SQIVND, per germline (reference sequence). Trimming removed 5 bases from V and 2 bases from J, with 10 bases in between.

The V and J genes are TRBV9 and TRBJ2-1; 7 bases fit TRBD2. The CDR3 loop spans 16 amino acids. V was pared by 4 bases and J by 0 bases, with 7 bases of the junction left unmatched. Germline CDR1 SGDLS, CDR2 YYNGEE. The CDR3: CASSPLAESSYNEQFF. CDR3 in DNA: TGTGCCAGCAGCCCCCTAGCGGAGAGCTCCTACAATGAGCAGTTCTTC.

The chain joins TRBV4-2 to TRBJ2-4; TRBD2 might be the D (7 bases). Trimming took off 1 base at V and 6 bases at J, with 13 bases between the two ends. Per germline, CDR1 LGHNA and CDR2 YNFKEQ. CDR3 length: 15 residues. CDR3 nucleotides: TGTGCCAGCAGCCAAGGGGGAGGGGGAGCAAACATTCAGTACTTC. Its translation: CASSQGGGGANIQYF.